The clone carrying this T cell receptor (beta chain) was detected ten times or more. Its specificity is not known. This entry comes from a study of metastatic and nonmetastatic thyroid tumors. Study-wide background: Across blood and tumor or nodule tissue, repertoires from malignant and benign thyroid patients were compared with one another.

As originally analysed: What underpinned the distant-metastasis classifier for papillary thyroid cancer was the set of CDR3 differences across clinicopathological groups. TCRdb re-clonotyped the PCR reads through MiXCR. These V and J calls are TCRdb output, not the study's own analysis. Here the sample spans about 35,000 clones, 15% to 20% being singletons. General observations from the study: In both blood and tumor samples, TCR beta diversity was reported significantly higher for malignant than benign nodules.

Thyroid surgery was performed in patients who had received no treatment beforehand. This receptor was identified in a male donor with papillary thyroid cancer or a benign thyroid nodule (not recorded which). Some clones in this sample may be carry-over from other donors' samples. The source material was blood.

The CDR3 sequence: CSARDGGVRYNEQFF. CDR3 in DNA: TGCAGTGCTAGAGATGGGGGGGTAAGGTACAATGAGCAGTTCTTC. This rearrangement joins TRBV20-1 to TRBJ2-1; 7 bases match TRBD2. CDR1 is DFQATT and CDR2 is SNEGSKA in the germline V gene (reference sequence). The V segment lost 0 bases and the J segment 4 bases; nucleotides outside the gene matches: 6. CDR3 size: 15 residues.